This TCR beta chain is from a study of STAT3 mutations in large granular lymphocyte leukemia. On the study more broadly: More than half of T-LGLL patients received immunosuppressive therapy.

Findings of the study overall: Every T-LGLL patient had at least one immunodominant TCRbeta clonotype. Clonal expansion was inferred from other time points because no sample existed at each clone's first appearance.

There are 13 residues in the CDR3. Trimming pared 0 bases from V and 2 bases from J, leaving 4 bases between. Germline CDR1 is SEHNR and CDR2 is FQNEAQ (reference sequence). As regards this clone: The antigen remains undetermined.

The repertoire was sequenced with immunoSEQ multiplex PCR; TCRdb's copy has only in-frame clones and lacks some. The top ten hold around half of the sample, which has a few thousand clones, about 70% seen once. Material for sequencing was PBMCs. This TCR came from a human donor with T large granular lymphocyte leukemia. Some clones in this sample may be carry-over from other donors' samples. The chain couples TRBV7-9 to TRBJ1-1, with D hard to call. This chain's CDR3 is CASSLARNTEAFF. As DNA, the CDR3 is TGTGCCAGCAGCTTAGCCAGAAACACTGAAGCTTTCTTT.